The source of this T cell receptor beta chain is a study of T cells in localized non-small cell lung cancer. The V gene's germline CDR1 is SGHTA and CDR2 FQGNSA. This CDR3 is built from 12 residues. V lost 1 base to trimming and J lost 5 bases, with 2 bases between them. Sequenced by immunoSEQ multiplex PCR; TCRdb stores in-frame clones only, minus some. The sample lists roughly 39,000 clones; 79% were seen once. The chain uses TRBV7-2 and TRBJ1-4; no definite D call. The clonotype was recovered from a woman aged 35-70 years with stage II squamous cell lung carcinoma. The sequenced sample was PBMCs, obtained before any cancer treatment. CDR3 sequence (DNA): TGTGCCAGCAGCTTAGGAAATGAAAAACTGTTTTTT. Protein: CASSLGNEKLFF.